The clone carrying this T cell receptor (beta chain) appeared a single time. V shed 5 bases and J shed 4 bases, with 15 bases lying between them. The length of the CDR3 is 15 residues. The germline V gene has CDR1 LGHDT and CDR2 YNNKEL (reference sequence). These data belong to a study of Ad26.COV2.S vaccination and SARS-CoV-2 variants. Method: immunoSEQ multiplex PCR; TCRdb's copy keeps in-frame clones and lacks some. Counted here are 350,000 to 500,000 clones, 80% to 95% occurring once; the ten biggest clones make up around 4.5%. The treatment denotes: roughly 20 received Ad26.COV2.S at low or high dose, single or two shots; roughly five received placebo; per-sample allocation not given. Sampling occurred on day 63 after the first vaccine or placebo injection.

Sequenced material: peripheral blood, taken in a trial of Ad26.COV2.S vaccine versus placebo. The clonotype comes from a person between 18 and 59 years old who received the Ad26.COV2.S COVID-19 vaccine or a placebo. The gene calls are TRBV3-1 (or the pseudogene TRBV3-2) and TRBJ2-1; possibly TRBD2 for D (7 bases). CDR3 amino acids: CASSVRGGEYNEQFF. The CDR3 nucleotides are TGTGCCAGCAGCGTCCGAGGGGGGGAATACAATGAGCAGTTCTTC.